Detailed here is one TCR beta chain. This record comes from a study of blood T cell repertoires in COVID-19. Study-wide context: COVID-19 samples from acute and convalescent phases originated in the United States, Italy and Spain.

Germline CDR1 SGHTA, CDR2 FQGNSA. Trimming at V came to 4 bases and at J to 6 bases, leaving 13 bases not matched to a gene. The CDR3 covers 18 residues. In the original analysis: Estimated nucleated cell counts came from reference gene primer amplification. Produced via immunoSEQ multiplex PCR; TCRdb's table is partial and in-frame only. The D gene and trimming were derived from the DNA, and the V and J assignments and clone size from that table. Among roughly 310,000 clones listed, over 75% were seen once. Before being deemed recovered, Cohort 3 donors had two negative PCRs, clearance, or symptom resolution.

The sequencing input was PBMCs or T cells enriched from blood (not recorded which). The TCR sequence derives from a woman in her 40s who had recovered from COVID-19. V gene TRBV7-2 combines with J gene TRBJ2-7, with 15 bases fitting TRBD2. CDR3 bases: TGTGCCAGCAGCTCAACCAGACCCGGGACTAGCGGGGGGCCCGAGCAGTACTTC. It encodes CASSSTRPGTSGGPEQYF.